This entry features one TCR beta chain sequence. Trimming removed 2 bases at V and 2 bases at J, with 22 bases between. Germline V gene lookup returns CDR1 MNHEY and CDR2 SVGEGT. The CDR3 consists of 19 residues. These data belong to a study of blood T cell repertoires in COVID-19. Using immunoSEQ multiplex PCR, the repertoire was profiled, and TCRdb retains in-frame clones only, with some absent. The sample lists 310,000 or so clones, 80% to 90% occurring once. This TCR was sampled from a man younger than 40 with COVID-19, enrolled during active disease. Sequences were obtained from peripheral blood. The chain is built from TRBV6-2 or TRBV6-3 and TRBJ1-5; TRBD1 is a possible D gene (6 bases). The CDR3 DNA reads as TGTGCCAGCAGTTACCAGAAAAACCTCACAGGGTGGCGCAATCAGCCCCAGCATTTT. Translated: CASSYQKNLTGWRNQPQHF.